The clone carrying this T cell receptor beta chain was detected many times. Its antigen is not known. V lost 3 bases and J 0 bases, leaving 21 bases between the germline ends. The CDR3 contains 20 residues. CDR1 is MNHEY, CDR2 SMNVEV, per germline (reference sequence). The data originate from a study of cytomegalovirus exposure and HLA in healthy donors. Study-wide points: Earlier results showed most TCR beta V segments being productive about 90% or about 30% of the time. Both high specificity and high sensitivity reportedly marked the classifier's diagnosis of cytomegalovirus status. Most CMV-associated TCR beta chains were later found to appear HLA-restricted. Whilst most TCR sequences proved rare, a subset of public TCRs occurred across many donors.

13 Jbeta primers and 60 Vbeta primers were used for the PCR. Clones were read by immunoSEQ multiplex PCR, and TCRdb kept only the in-frame ones, dropping some. The sample includes some 240,000 clones, 78% of them seen just once. The chain links TRBV27 to TRBJ2-6; D is perhaps TRBD1 (5 bases). The sequenced sample consisted of PBMCs. This clonotype was sampled from a male donor in good health and CMV-seronegative. CDR3 region: CASSLRWTTGSLSGANVLTF. CDR3 bases: TGTGCCAGCAGTTTGCGGTGGACCACAGGTTCCCTCTCTGGGGCCAACGTCCTGACTTTC.